Each of the 4 T cell receptor beta chains below was sequenced from the same sample in a study of T cell changes during pregnancy in multiple sclerosis. TCRdb's copy holds only in-frame clones and misses some; the assay was immunoSEQ multiplex PCR. The table records 55,000 to 65,000 clones, 80% to 90% of them present only once. The specimen was peripheral blood, collected in the first trimester of pregnancy. These receptor sequences come from a female donor in good health, enrolled as a control in a pregnancy study.

The chain employs TRBV9 and TRBJ2-5; 8 bases are a match to TRBD2. Germline lookup yields CDR1 SGDLS and CDR2 YYNGEE. The CDR3 spans 14 residues. J was trimmed by 5 bases and V by 0 bases; bases with no gene match: 3. The CDR3 protein is CASSVAGGQETQYF. CDR3 DNA sequence: TGTGCCAGCAGCGTAGCGGGGGGGCAGGAGACCCAGTACTTC.

The chain couples TRBV11-3 to TRBJ2-4, with a tentative D call TRBD1 (6 bases). Trimming cost V 7 bases and J 0 bases, with 16 bases left between them. This CDR3 contains 16 residues. The germline gives CDR1 SGHNT, CDR2 YENEEA. The CDR3 bases are TGTGCCAGCAACTGGACAGTGACAATAGCCAAAAACATTCAGTACTTC. Amino acid sequence: CASNWTVTIAKNIQYF.

The V call is TRBV4-3, the J call TRBJ2-7, with D possibly being TRBD1 (6 bases). This CDR3 spans 17 amino acids. The V gene lost 0 bases and the J gene lost 2 bases, with 17 bases spanning the gap. The germline CDR1 and CDR2 sequences are LGHNA and YSLEER. The CDR3: CASSQDGDTSPPYEQYF. The CDR3, as DNA: TGCGCCAGCAGCCAAGATGGGGACACCAGTCCACCCTACGAGCAGTACTTC.

The V call is TRBV5-5, the J call TRBJ2-1; TRBD2 matches 13 bases. CDR3 length: 15 residues. Germline assignment: CDR1 SGHKS and CDR2 YYEKEE (reference sequence). J lost 12 bases, V lost 1 base, and 7 bases had no gene match. The CDR3 is CASSLMGTSGVGQFF. In DNA, the CDR3 is TGTGCCAGCAGCTTGATGGGGACTAGCGGGGTCGGGCAGTTCTTC.